This TCR beta chain was recovered during a study of cytomegalovirus exposure and HLA in healthy donors. A few counts support this clone. Its target is unknown. PCR involved 60 Vbeta and 13 Jbeta primers. TCRdb's copy holds only in-frame clones and misses some; the assay was immunoSEQ multiplex PCR. The sample holds roughly 130,000 clones, around 74% seen once. CDR1 and CDR2 (germline): SGHVS, FNYEAQ. The CDR3 totals 15 residues. V was clipped by 0 bases and J by 0 bases, with 7 bases between them. Study-wide findings and caveats: As a later analysis revealed, most CMV-associated TCR beta chains appeared HLA-restricted. TRBV6-2, TRBV6-3 and some other V segments were excluded as indistinguishable. A prior analysis recorded that most TCR beta V segments were productive about 87% or about 30% of the time. Later findings reportedly placed an Asian-associated ancestry cluster below the roughly 670-donor mean for N-insertions.

The receptor was derived from a woman in her forties or fifties in good health and CMV-seropositive. The V and J genes are TRBV7-6 and TRBJ2-3; tentatively, D is TRBD1 (6 bases). Sequenced input: PBMCs. DNA of the CDR3: TGTGCCAGCAGCTTAGCGGGGGCTAGCACAGATACGCAGTATTTT. Protein: CASSLAGASTDTQYF.